These 16 T cell receptor beta chains came from one sample sequenced in a study of blood T cells in healthy people across ages. A sample-barcoded 5' primer and a J-beta primer mix were used in a second PCR of roughly 6 to 11 cycles. TCRdb re-derived calls from the 5' RACE reads in MiXCR, one entry per CDR3 protein. The sample lists some 670,000 distinct CDR3 sequences; under 65% were seen once. The sequenced material came from blood. These TCRs come from a woman of 80 years or more in good health.

This clonotype was seen only a few times. This chain links TRBV12-3 or TRBV12-4 with TRBJ2-2; D could derive from TRBD1 or TRBD2 (6 bases each). Trimming stripped 6 bases from V and 3 bases from J, with 14 bases between. The CDR3 loop spans 15 amino acids. CDR3: CASSAPGADTGELFF. The CDR3, as DNA: TGTGCCAGCAGCGCCCCGGGGGCGGACACCGGGGAGCTGTTTTTT.

For this clonotype: A read error may be the cause here, since a much bigger clone is one base away. The rearrangement links TRBV27 to TRBJ2-7; D call uncertain. CDR1 MNHEY and CDR2 SMNVEV come from the germline V gene (reference sequence). This CDR3 is built from 15 residues. Trimming removed 3 bases from V and 7 bases from J, with 19 bases in between. The CDR3 sequence is CASSFSDPWYNEQYF. In DNA form, the CDR3 reads TGTGCCAGCAGTTTTAGTGACCCTTGGTACAATGAGCAGTACTTC.

V is TRBV20-1 and J is TRBJ1-1; D call uncertain. V shed 3 bases and J shed 8 bases, with 10 bases lying between them. From germline, CDR1 is DFQATT and CDR2 SNEGSKA (reference sequence). The CDR3 loop spans 11 amino acids. In DNA, the CDR3 is TGCAGTGCTAGCCGGGTAGCGGAAGCTTTCTTT. It encodes CSASRVAEAFF.

This clonotype was counted a few times. This chain connects TRBV7-9 to TRBJ2-2; D is possibly TRBD1 (6 bases). Germline values: CDR1 SEHNR, CDR2 FQNEAQ (reference sequence). This CDR3 has 15 amino acids. The germline V and J ends were trimmed by 6 bases and 4 bases, with 15 bases remaining between them. The CDR3: CASRRTEVGTGELFF. CDR3 coding DNA: TGTGCCAGCAGGCGGACAGAGGTTGGCACCGGGGAGCTGTTTTTT.

This clonotype was recorded at least ten times. This chain uses TRBV18 with TRBJ2-7; 9 nucleotides line up with TRBD2. The CDR3 runs to 13 residues. V dropped 1 base and J dropped 6; count of bases not matched to a gene: 1. CDR1 is KGHSH, CDR2 LQKENI, per germline. CDR3 nucleotide sequence: TGTGCCAGCTCACCACTAGCGGGAGTCGAGCAGTACTTC. Protein product: CASSPLAGVEQYF. The whole variable domain, filled in from reference TRBV18 and TRBJ2-7, reads NAGVMQNPRHLVRRRGQEARLRCSPMKGHSHVYWYRQLPEEGLKFMVYLQKENIIDESGMPKERFSAEFPKEGPSILRIQQVVRGDSAAYFCASSPLAGVEQYFGPGTRLTVT.

Turning to this clonotype: Just one base apart from a much larger clone, this may be a read error. This rearrangement joins TRBV7-9 to TRBJ2-1; perhaps TRBD2 as D (6 bases). V gave up 5 bases and J gave up 5 bases, with 16 bases separating them. This CDR3 region has 15 residues. Germline-derived CDR1 and CDR2 are SEHNR and FQNEAQ (reference sequence). DNA for the CDR3: TGTGCCAGCAGCGTCCGCGGGACCCCTCACAATGAGCAGTTCTTC. It specifies CASSVRGTPHNEQFF.

The chain links TRBV18 to TRBJ2-3, with D hard to call. Trimming stripped 2 bases from V and 9 bases from J, with 18 bases between. Germline V lookup: CDR1 KGHSH, CDR2 LQKENI. This CDR3 has 15 residues. The DNA for the CDR3 is TGTGCCAGCTCACCAGTGCGCGGTTCGTTTAGCACGCAGTATTTT. This translates into CASSPVRGSFSTQYF.

The chain joins TRBV3-1 to TRBJ1-1; weak D call: TRBD1 (6 bases). Germline loops: CDR1 LGHDT, CDR2 YNNKEL (reference sequence). Trimming took 5 bases from V and 0 from J, leaving 16 bases between them. This CDR3 is built from 16 residues. The CDR3 region has the DNA TGTGCCAGCAGCGTACAGGGTTTGAGTATGAACACTGAAGCTTTCTTT. Translating gives CASSVQGLSMNTEAFF.

This clonotype was seen a few times. This chain links TRBV19 with TRBJ2-6, with D hard to call. This CDR3 contains 16 residues. The germline CDR1 and CDR2 sequences are LNHDA and SQIVND (reference sequence). Trimming stripped 1 base from V and 0 bases from J, with 7 bases between. CDR3 in amino acids: CASSIGFYSGANVLTF. In DNA form, the CDR3 reads TGTGCCAGTAGTATAGGGTTCTACTCTGGGGCCAACGTCCTGACTTTC.

The chain employs TRBV20-1 and TRBJ1-5; D is perhaps TRBD1 (6 bases). V dropped 5 bases and J dropped 2 bases, with 13 bases sitting between them. The CDR3 sequence is 14 residues long. Germline V lookup: CDR1 DFQATT, CDR2 SNEGSKA (reference sequence). The CDR3 nucleotides are TGCAGTGCTCGCCGACAGGTGGGCAATCAGCCCCAGCATTTT. This codes for CSARRQVGNQPQHF.

Regarding this clonotype: This may arise from a read error, as a much more abundant clone is one base away. The rearrangement joins TRBV29-1 to TRBJ1-1, with a tentative D call TRBD1 (6 bases). Trimming left V 5 bases short and J 5 bases short, with 15 bases between. Germline V CDR1 and CDR2: SQVTM, ANQGSEA. The CDR3 is made up of 13 amino acids. The CDR3, as DNA: TGCAGCGTTCGAAAGGACAGCAGTACTGAAGCTTTCTTT. As protein: CSVRKDSSTEAFF.

With respect to this clonotype: A much bigger clone sits one base away, suggesting this may be a read error. V and J are TRBV10-3 and TRBJ2-5, with D maybe TRBD2 (6 bases). CDR3 size: 15 residues. V was cut by 4 bases and J by 11 bases, with 23 bases left in between. The germline gives CDR1 ENHRY, CDR2 SYGVKD. The CDR3 loop is CAISGVRGSNNEQYF. In nucleotides, the CDR3 is TGTGCCATCAGTGGAGTTCGGGGGTCAAACAATGAGCAGTACTTC.

To note about this clonotype: A read error may explain this, as a much larger clone is one base away. The rearrangement uses TRBV20-1 and TRBJ2-1; 9 bases are a match to TRBD2. The length of the CDR3 is 15 residues. Germline-derived CDR1 and CDR2 are DFQATT and SNEGSKA (reference sequence). Trimming removed 6 bases from V and 9 bases from J; junction bases left unmatched: 15. The CDR3 DNA follows: TGCAGTGCCCCCCCCGGGACTAGCCTTAACACTGAGCAGTTCTTC. As protein: CSAPPGTSLNTEQFF.

The V gene is TRBV25-1, the J gene TRBJ2-4; the match to TRBD1 covers 8 bases. The DNA matches TRBJ2-7 better at its end, which makes the J call doubtful. This CDR3 is built from 14 residues. Germline loops: CDR1 MGHDK, CDR2 SYGVNS. The CDR3 loop reads CASSAQDRVHEQYF. The CDR3 DNA follows: TGTGCCAGCAGTGCCCAGGACAGGGTCCACGAGCAGTACTTC.

This clonotype has only one observation. The chain links TRBV24-1 to TRBJ2-5, with 13 bases matching TRBD2. The CDR3 runs 18 residues. The V segment lost 4 bases and the J segment 0 bases; nucleotides outside the gene matches: 7. The germline gives CDR1 KGHDR, CDR2 SFDVKD. CDR3 sequence (DNA): TGTGCCACCAGTGACATTGGACTAGCGGGGGCGTACCAAGAGACCCAGTACTTC. Translating it yields CATSDIGLAGAYQETQYF.

On this clonotype: It may be a read error: a sequence one base away is much more abundant. This rearrangement joins TRBV27 to TRBJ2-4, with TRBD2 matching over 7 bases. This CDR3 comprises 13 residues. The V gene's germline CDR1 is MNHEY and CDR2 SMNVEV (reference sequence). The V segment lost 6 bases and the J segment 9 bases; nucleotides outside the gene matches: 8. CDR3 amino acids: CASSSSGGGIQYF. DNA for the CDR3: TGTGCCAGCAGCTCTTCGGGCGGGGGCATTCAGTACTTC.